Following are 26 T cell receptor beta chains from one sample sequenced in a study of TIL therapy for anti-PD-1-resistant metastatic lung cancer. The immunoSEQ assay was v3. Generated by immunoSEQ multiplex PCR, the TCRdb table keeps only in-frame clones and is missing some. This sample has about 36,000 clones, with 73% found just once. Time point given: pre-treatment sample, taken before nivolumab and TIL therapy. The sequenced sample was blood, obtained at baseline. The source is a person aged 25-85 years with non-small cell lung cancer.

The rearrangement joins TRBV2 to TRBJ2-4, with a possible D match to TRBD1 (5 bases). Trimming cost V 7 bases and J 7 bases, with 17 bases left between them. This CDR3 comprises 14 residues. Germline V gene data show CDR1 as SNHLY and CDR2 as FYNNEI. Written as DNA, the CDR3 is TGTGCCAGCACCGAAGGTCAGGGTATCAACATTCAGTACTTC. Amino acids: CASTEGQGINIQYF.

Only a few counts were recorded for this clone. V usage is TRBV30 and J usage is TRBJ1-1; weak D call: TRBD1 (6 bases). Germline V gene lookup returns CDR1 GTSNPN and CDR2 SVGIG (reference sequence). There are 13 residues in the CDR3. The V end was cut by 5 bases, the J end by 3 bases, with 13 bases between. The CDR3 region has the DNA TGTGCCTGGGCGACAGGATGGGACACTGAAGCTTTCTTT. It yields the protein CAWATGWDTEAFF.

This CDR3 is CASSENPGGETQYF. CDR3 DNA: TGTGCCAGCAGTGAGAATCCGGGAGGGGAGACCCAGTACTTC. The gene calls are TRBV27 and TRBJ2-5; 8 bases fit TRBD2. The CDR3 runs 14 residues. CDR1 is MNHEY, CDR2 SMNVEV, per germline (reference sequence). J lost 5 bases, V lost 5 bases, and 7 bases had no gene match.

The chain uses TRBV6-1 and TRBJ2-6; TRBD2 might be the D (6 bases). Germline loops: CDR1 MNHNS, CDR2 SASEGT. Trimming pared 4 bases from V and 0 bases from J, leaving 10 bases between. The CDR3 sequence is 16 residues long. CDR3 bases: TGTGCCAGCAGTGGCGGGACTCCCTCTGGGGCCAACGTCCTGACTTTC. As protein: CASSGGTPSGANVLTF.

Only a few counts were recorded for this clone. V gene TRBV6-5 combines with J gene TRBJ1-1, with TRBD1 matching over 7 bases. The germline CDR1 and CDR2 sequences are MNHEY and SVGAGI. Unmatched junction bases numbered 3, after V lost 0 bases and J lost 5 bases. CDR3 length equals 14 residues. CDR3 sequence reads: CASSYSTGMTEAFF. The CDR3 DNA sequence: TGTGCCAGCAGTTACTCGACAGGGATGACTGAAGCTTTCTTT.

The chain couples TRBV15 to TRBJ1-1, with D tentatively TRBD1 (6 bases). The CDR3 has 15 amino acids. V was pared by 0 bases and J by 4 bases, with 12 bases between. CDR1 and CDR2 (germline): LNHNV, YYDKDF (reference sequence). The CDR3 DNA reads as TGTGCCACCAGCAGAGAACAGGGTCTCGGCACTGAAGCTTTCTTT. It translates to CATSREQGLGTEAFF.

The gene calls are TRBV20-1 and TRBJ2-1; no clear D. Trimming took off 4 bases at V and 10 bases at J, with 11 bases between the two ends. The CDR3 length is 11 residues. The germline CDR1 and CDR2 sequences are DFQATT and SNEGSKA (reference sequence). This chain's CDR3 is CSATFVEEQFF. Here the CDR3 DNA reads TGCAGTGCTACCTTCGTGGAGGAGCAGTTCTTC.

This sequence joins TRBV6-5 and TRBJ1-1, with D possibly being TRBD1 (5 bases). The germline V and J ends were trimmed by 4 bases and 2 bases, with 11 bases remaining between them. This CDR3 spans 14 amino acids. CDR1 MNHEY and CDR2 SVGAGI come from the germline V gene. CDR3: CASSWGGVNTEAFF. The CDR3 bases are TGTGCCAGCAGTTGGGGGGGGGTAAACACTGAAGCTTTCTTT.

The chain combines TRBV9 with TRBJ1-1; 9 bases line up with TRBD1. V lost 4 bases and J lost 1; bases outside the gene matches: 5. The CDR3 extends over 15 amino acids. CDR1 is SGDLS, CDR2 YYNGEE, per germline. The CDR3 DNA follows: TGTGCCAGCAGCTTTCGACAGGGGGGGAACACTGAAGCTTTCTTT. This codes for CASSFRQGGNTEAFF. Supplemented by reference TRBV9 and TRBJ1-1, the full variable domain reads DSGVTQTPKHLITATGQRVTLRCSPRSGDLSVYWYQQSLDQGLQFLIQYYNGEERAKGNILERFSAQQFPDLHSELNLSSLELGDSALYFCASSFRQGGNTEAFFGQGTRLTVV.

This clone came up once. The J gene is TRBJ2-5, the V gene TRBV5-4; D unresolved. This CDR3 is built from 14 residues. Germline-derived CDR1 and CDR2 are SGHNT and YYREEE (reference sequence). V shed 0 bases and J shed 5 bases, with 11 bases lying between them. The CDR3 DNA sequence: TGTGCCAGCAGCTTGGGTAGCAGAGCTGAGACCCAGTACTTC. Encoded protein: CASSLGSRAETQYF.

This CDR3 is CASSYRGGGAFQTQYF. The CDR3 DNA reads as TGTGCCAGCAGTTACCGAGGCGGGGGGGCGTTCCAGACCCAGTACTTC. V usage is TRBV6-5 and J usage is TRBJ2-5; 9 nucleotides line up with TRBD2. Germline CDR1 and CDR2: MNHEY and SVGAGI. The CDR3 is 16 amino acids. V shed 2 bases and J 6 bases; nucleotides not matched to a gene: 10.

The sample holds a few counts of this clone. This sequence joins TRBV5-1 and TRBJ2-2, with D perhaps TRBD1 or TRBD2 (6 bases each). The germline V gene has CDR1 SGHRS and CDR2 YFSETQ. This CDR3 region has 18 residues. With 0 bases removed from V and 3 bases from J, the gap between germline ends came to 18 bases. CDR3 DNA: TGCGCCAGCAGCTTGGTTCGACTCGGGGGCGGGGACACCGGGGAGCTGTTTTTT. The encoded protein is CASSLVRLGGGDTGELFF.

This sequence joins TRBV28 and TRBJ1-2; no firm D call. Trimming left V 3 bases short and J 3 bases short, with 8 bases between. The CDR3 is made up of 13 amino acids. Germline-derived CDR1 and CDR2 are MDHEN and SYDVKM. This chain's CDR3 is CASSFVTDYGYTF. CDR3 in DNA: TGTGCCAGCAGTTTTGTAACTGACTATGGCTACACCTTC.

The gene calls are TRBV27 and TRBJ2-7; D call uncertain. Germline V lookup: CDR1 MNHEY, CDR2 SMNVEV (reference sequence). The ends were cut back, 5 bases at V and 5 bases at J, with 16 bases in the middle. CDR3 length equals 14 residues. The CDR3 is CASSPVSAFNEQYF. DNA for the CDR3: TGTGCCAGCAGTCCCGTTTCGGCGTTCAACGAGCAGTACTTC.

This clone came up a few times. The chain combines TRBV7-6 with TRBJ2-2; possible D gene TRBD1, 6 bases. The CDR3 totals 13 residues. Germline CDR1 SGHVS, CDR2 FNYEAQ. The V end lost 2 bases, the J end lost 6 bases, and 7 bases lay between the germline ends. The CDR3, as DNA: TGTGCCAGCAGCTTAACAGGGTCCGGGGAGCTGTTTTTT. Translating it yields CASSLTGSGELFF.

This clone was detected once. CDR3: CASSLRFVTSTDTQYF. The CDR3 region has the DNA TGTGCCAGCAGTTTACGTTTCGTGACGAGCACAGATACGCAGTATTTT. V usage is TRBV27 and J usage is TRBJ2-3; D not certain. Trimming took 2 bases from V and 0 from J, leaving 12 bases between them. The CDR3 consists of 16 residues. Looked up from germline, CDR1 is MNHEY and CDR2 is SMNVEV (reference sequence).

J is TRBJ1-6 and V is TRBV19; the D is unclear. The V and J ends lost 6 bases and 6 bases respectively, with 12 bases between them. Looked up from germline, CDR1 is LNHDA and CDR2 is SQIVND (reference sequence). The CDR3 sequence is 14 residues long. The CDR3 loop is CASSFTQSNSPLHF. CDR3 nucleotides: TGTGCCAGTAGCTTCACACAGAGTAATTCACCCCTCCACTTT.

DNA of the CDR3: TGTGCCAGTACCCCGACCCTGACAGTGTTCTACGGCTACACCTTC. Translated, it gives CASTPTLTVFYGYTF. V gene TRBV19 combines with J gene TRBJ1-2; TRBD1 is a possible D gene (5 bases). The CDR3 is 15 residues long. Trimming removed 7 bases at V and 8 bases at J, with 23 bases between. Germline V gene sequence: CDR1 LNHDA, CDR2 SQIVND (reference sequence).

The V gene is TRBV30, the J gene TRBJ1-5; TRBD1 matches at 12 bases. Trimming at V came to 2 bases and at J to 6 bases, leaving 5 bases not matched to a gene. The CDR3 has 15 residues. Germline V gene sequence: CDR1 GTSNPN, CDR2 SVGIG (reference sequence). CDR3 nucleotide sequence: TGTGCCTGGAGTCCGAGGGACAGGGGGCTTCAGCCCCAGCATTTT. As protein: CAWSPRDRGLQPQHF.

The CDR3 sequence: CASSGTGSGETQYF. CDR3 sequence (DNA): TGCGCCAGCAGCGGCACAGGGAGCGGCGAGACCCAGTACTTC. The V call is TRBV5-1, the J call TRBJ2-5, with D perhaps TRBD1 (6 bases). The CDR3 consists of 14 residues. Per germline, CDR1 SGHRS and CDR2 YFSETQ. V lost 4 bases, J lost 5 bases, and 15 bases lay in between.

This clone occurred a few times. V and J are TRBV7-8 and TRBJ1-1; D might be TRBD1 (5 bases). CDR1 and CDR2 (germline): SGHVS, FQNEAQ. Deletions cut 5 bases from V and 11 bases from J, with 18 bases between. The CDR3 is 13 residues long. CDR3 in amino acids: CASSRLGGTGAFF. CDR3 in DNA: TGTGCCAGCAGCCGACTTGGGGGGACTGGGGCTTTCTTT.

The rearrangement uses TRBV7-2 and TRBJ2-7; 9 positions match TRBD2. V was pared by 5 bases and J by 7 bases, with 6 bases of the junction left unmatched. The CDR3 is made up of 13 amino acids. Germline loops: CDR1 SGHTA, CDR2 FQGNSA. CDR3 sequence reads: CASSRRGGQEQYF. The DNA of the CDR3 is TGTGCCAGCAGCCGGCGGGGGGGGCAAGAGCAGTACTTC. Full variable domain (rest looked up from reference TRBV7-2 and TRBJ2-7): GAGVSQSPSNKVTEKGKDVELRCDPISGHTALYWYRQSLGQGLEFLIYFQGNSAPDKSGLPSDRFSAERTGGSVSTLTIQRTQQEDSAVYLCASSRRGGQEQYFGPGTRLTVT.

This clone has just one count. This rearrangement joins TRBV2 to TRBJ2-1; 13 bases map to TRBD2. The CDR3 loop spans 15 amino acids. Per the germline V gene, CDR1 is SNHLY and CDR2 is FYNNEI. J lost 5 bases, V lost 5 bases, and 3 bases had no gene match. The CDR3 loop reads CASSRTSGSNNEQFF. CDR3 bases: TGTGCCAGCAGTAGGACTAGCGGGAGTAACAATGAGCAGTTCTTC.

The gene calls are TRBV4-1 and TRBJ1-3, with TRBD1 identical over 7 bases. CDR3 size: 17 residues. The germline gives CDR1 MGHRA, CDR2 YSYEKL. J was trimmed by 2 bases and V by 3 bases; bases with no gene match: 10. CDR3 sequence (DNA): TGCGCCAGCAGCCAGCGCAGGACAGGTGGTGCTGGAAACACCATATATTTT. This sequence encodes CASSQRRTGGAGNTIYF.

The chain employs TRBV4-1 and TRBJ2-1; possibly TRBD2 for D (5 bases). CDR3 length: 15 amino acids. The V gene's germline CDR1 is MGHRA and CDR2 YSYEKL. V was pared by 0 bases and J by 2 bases, with 8 bases between. The CDR3 loop is CASSQDGEPYNEQFF. For the CDR3, the DNA is TGCGCCAGCAGCCAAGACGGGGAACCCTACAATGAGCAGTTCTTC.

The rearrangement uses TRBV7-2 and TRBJ1-5, with a possible D match to TRBD1 (6 bases). The length of the CDR3 is 14 residues. Germline V gene data show CDR1 as SGHTA and CDR2 as FQGNSA. V shed 5 bases and J shed 6 bases, with 14 bases lying between them. The CDR3, as DNA: TGTGCCAGCAGCCTTACAGGGAAGGGTCAGCCCCAGCATTTT. It codes for CASSLTGKGQPQHF. Full variable domain (rest looked up from reference TRBV7-2 and TRBJ1-5): GAGVSQSPSNKVTEKGKDVELRCDPISGHTALYWYRQSLGQGLEFLIYFQGNSAPDKSGLPSDRFSAERTGGSVSTLTIQRTQQEDSAVYLCASSLTGKGQPQHFGDGTRLSIL.